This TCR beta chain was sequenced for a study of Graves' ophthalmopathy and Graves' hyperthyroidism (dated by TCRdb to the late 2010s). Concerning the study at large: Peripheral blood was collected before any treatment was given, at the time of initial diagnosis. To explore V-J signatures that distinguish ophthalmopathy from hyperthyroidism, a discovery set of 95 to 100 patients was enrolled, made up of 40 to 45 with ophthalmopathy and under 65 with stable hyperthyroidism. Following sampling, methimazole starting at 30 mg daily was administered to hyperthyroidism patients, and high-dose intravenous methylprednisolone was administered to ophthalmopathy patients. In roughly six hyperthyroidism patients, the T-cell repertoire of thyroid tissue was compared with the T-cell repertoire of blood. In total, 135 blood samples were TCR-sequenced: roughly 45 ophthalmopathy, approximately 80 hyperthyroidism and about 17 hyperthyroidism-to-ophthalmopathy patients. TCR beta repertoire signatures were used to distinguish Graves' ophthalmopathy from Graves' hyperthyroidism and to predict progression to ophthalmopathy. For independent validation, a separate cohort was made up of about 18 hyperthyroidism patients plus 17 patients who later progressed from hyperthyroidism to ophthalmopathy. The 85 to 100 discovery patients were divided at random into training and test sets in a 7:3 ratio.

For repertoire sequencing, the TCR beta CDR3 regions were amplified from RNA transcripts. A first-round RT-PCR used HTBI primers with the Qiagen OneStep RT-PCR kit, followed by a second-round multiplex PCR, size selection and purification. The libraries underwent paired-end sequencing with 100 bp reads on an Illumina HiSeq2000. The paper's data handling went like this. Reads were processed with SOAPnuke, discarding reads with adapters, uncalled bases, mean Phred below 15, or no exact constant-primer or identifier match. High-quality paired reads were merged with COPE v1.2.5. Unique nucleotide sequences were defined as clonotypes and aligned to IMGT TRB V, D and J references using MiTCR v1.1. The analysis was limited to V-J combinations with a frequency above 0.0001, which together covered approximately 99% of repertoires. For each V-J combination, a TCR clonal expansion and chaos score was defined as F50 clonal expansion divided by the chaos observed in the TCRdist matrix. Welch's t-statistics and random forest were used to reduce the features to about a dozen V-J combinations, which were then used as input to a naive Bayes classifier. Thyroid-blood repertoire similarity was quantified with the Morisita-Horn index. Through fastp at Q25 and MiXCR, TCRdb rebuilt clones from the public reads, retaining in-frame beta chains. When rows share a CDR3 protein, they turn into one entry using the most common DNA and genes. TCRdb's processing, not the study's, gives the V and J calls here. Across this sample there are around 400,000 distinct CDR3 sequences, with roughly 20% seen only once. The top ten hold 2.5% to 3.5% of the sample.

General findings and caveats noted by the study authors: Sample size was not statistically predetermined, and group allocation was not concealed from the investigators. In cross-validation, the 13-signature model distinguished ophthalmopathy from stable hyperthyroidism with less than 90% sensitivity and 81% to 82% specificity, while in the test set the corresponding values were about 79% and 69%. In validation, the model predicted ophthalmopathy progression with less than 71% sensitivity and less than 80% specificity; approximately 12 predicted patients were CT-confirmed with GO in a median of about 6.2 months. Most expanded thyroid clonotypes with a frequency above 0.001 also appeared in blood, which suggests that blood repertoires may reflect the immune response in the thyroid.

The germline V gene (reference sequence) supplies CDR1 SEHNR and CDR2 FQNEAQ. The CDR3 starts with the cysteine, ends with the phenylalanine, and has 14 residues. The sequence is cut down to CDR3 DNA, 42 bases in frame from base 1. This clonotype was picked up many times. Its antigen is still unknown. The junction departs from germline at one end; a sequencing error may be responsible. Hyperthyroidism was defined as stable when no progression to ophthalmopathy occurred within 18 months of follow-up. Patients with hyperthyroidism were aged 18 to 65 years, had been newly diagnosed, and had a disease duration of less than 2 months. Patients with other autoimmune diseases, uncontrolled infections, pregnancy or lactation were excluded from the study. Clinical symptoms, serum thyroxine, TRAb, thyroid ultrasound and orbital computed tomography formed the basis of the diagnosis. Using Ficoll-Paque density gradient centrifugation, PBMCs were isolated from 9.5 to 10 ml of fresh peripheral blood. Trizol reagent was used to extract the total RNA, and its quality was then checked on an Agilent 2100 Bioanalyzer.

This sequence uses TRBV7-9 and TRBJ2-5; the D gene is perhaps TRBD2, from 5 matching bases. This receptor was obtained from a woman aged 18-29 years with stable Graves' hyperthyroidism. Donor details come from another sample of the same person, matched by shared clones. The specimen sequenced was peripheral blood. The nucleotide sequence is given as TGTGCCAACAGCGGTCTCCGGTTTGCAGAGACCCAGTACTTC. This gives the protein CANSGLRFAETQYF.